This passage covers 10 T cell receptor beta chains from one sample sequenced in a study of CD8 T cells in ankylosing spondylitis. From the 5' RACE reads, TCRdb called clonotypes with MiXCR, one entry per CDR3 protein. The sample holds about 30,000 distinct CDR3 sequences, less than 5.5% seen once. The sequencing sample was made of blood, either unsorted or a sorted T cell fraction (not recorded which). The receptor source for this set is a female donor with ankylosing spondylitis or in good health (not recorded which).

This clonotype counts as medium-sized. V is TRBV9 and J is TRBJ2-1, with 9 bases fitting TRBD2. This CDR3 is 15 amino acids long. With 0 bases clipped from V and 7 bases from J, the junction kept 5 bases outside the gene matches. Germline V gene data show CDR1 as SGDLS and CDR2 as YYNGEE. The DNA of the CDR3 is TGTGCCAGCAGCGTAGAAGGTAGCGGGAGAAATGAGCAGTTCTTC. Its protein product is CASSVEGSGRNEQFF.

The table lists this clonotype with many counts. The V call is TRBV9, the J call TRBJ1-6; D is unclear. CDR1 and CDR2 (germline): SGDLS, YYNGEE. The germline V and J ends were trimmed by 2 bases and 5 bases, with 5 bases remaining between them. The CDR3 has 13 residues. CDR3 in amino acids: CASSVTDNSPLHF. CDR3 DNA: TGTGCCAGCAGCGTCACCGATAATTCACCCCTCCACTTT.

This clonotype was observed many times. The chain combines TRBV9 with TRBJ1-6; 7 bases align to TRBD1. V lost 3 bases and J lost 4; bases outside the gene matches: 4. CDR3 size: 15 residues. Looked up from germline, CDR1 is SGDLS and CDR2 is YYNGEE. The CDR3 loop is CASSASGQYNSPLHF. The CDR3 nucleotides read TGTGCCAGCAGCGCCTCGGGACAGTATAATTCACCCCTCCACTTT.

This clonotype was seen at least ten times. V and J are TRBV9 and TRBJ2-2; no clear D gene. Germline V lookup: CDR1 SGDLS, CDR2 YYNGEE. This CDR3 has 15 residues. Trimming pared 4 bases from V and 6 bases from J, leaving 16 bases between. In DNA, the CDR3 is TGTGCCAGCAGCTCGACGGCCGGTTGGTCCGGGGAGCTGTTTTTT. This gives the protein CASSSTAGWSGELFF. Full variable domain (rest looked up from reference TRBV9 and TRBJ2-2): DSGVTQTPKHLITATGQRVTLRCSPRSGDLSVYWYQQSLDQGLQFLIQYYNGEERAKGNILERFSAQQFPDLHSELNLSSLELGDSALYFCASSSTAGWSGELFFGEGSRLTVL.

This clonotype was detected ten times or more. The chain employs TRBV9 and TRBJ2-5; 10 bases are shared with TRBD1. The CDR3 covers 15 residues. The V segment lost 3 bases and the J segment 5 bases; nucleotides outside the gene matches: 7. Germline-derived CDR1 and CDR2 are SGDLS and YYNGEE. The CDR3, as DNA: TGTGCCAGCAGCGGCTCGGGACAGGGGAGGGAGACCCAGTACTTC. Translating gives CASSGSGQGRETQYF.

This clonotype was detected many times. The rearrangement uses TRBV9 and TRBJ1-2; perhaps TRBD1 as D (5 bases). This CDR3 is 14 amino acids long. In germline, CDR1 is SGDLS, CDR2 YYNGEE. Trimming stripped 4 bases from V and 3 bases from J, with 13 bases between. This CDR3 is CASSPTRGDYGYTF. CDR3 in DNA: TGTGCCAGCAGCCCCACCCGGGGGGACTATGGCTACACCTTC. Full variable domain (remainder filled in from reference TRBV9 and TRBJ1-2): DSGVTQTPKHLITATGQRVTLRCSPRSGDLSVYWYQQSLDQGLQFLIQYYNGEERAKGNILERFSAQQFPDLHSELNLSSLELGDSALYFCASSPTRGDYGYTFGSGTRLTVV.

This clonotype was seen many times. J is TRBJ2-3 and V is TRBV9; no firm D call. Germline CDR1 is SGDLS and CDR2 is YYNGEE. Trimming took 3 bases from V and 0 from J, leaving 11 bases between them. The CDR3 extends over 15 amino acids. CDR3 amino acids: CASSEGLDSTDTQYF. The CDR3 region has the DNA TGTGCCAGCAGCGAGGGTTTGGATAGCACAGATACGCAGTATTTT.

This clonotype was seen a handful of times. A much larger clone differs by one base, so this may be a read error. The chain couples TRBV9 to TRBJ2-7; 8 bases are a match to TRBD1. The CDR3 is made up of 14 amino acids. The V segment lost 0 bases and the J segment 3 bases; nucleotides outside the gene matches: 2. Germline values: CDR1 SGDLS, CDR2 YYNGEE. CDR3 DNA sequence: TGTGCCAGCAGCGTAGATGACAGGGGCTACGAGCAGTACTTC. Translated: CASSVDDRGYEQYF.

The CDR3 region has the DNA TGTGCCAGCAGCGTAGGGGGCGGGGGGGCTACAGATACGCAGTATTTT. This sequence encodes CASSVGGGGATDTQYF. V is TRBV9 and J is TRBJ2-3; the match to TRBD2 covers 9 bases. CDR3 length: 16 residues. Germline values: CDR1 SGDLS, CDR2 YYNGEE. V lost 0 bases to trimming and J lost 3 bases; unmatched junction nucleotides: 5.

This clonotype was counted ten times or more. The chain has TRBV9 and TRBJ2-3; possibly TRBD1 for D (6 bases). The germline V gene encodes CDR1 SGDLS and CDR2 YYNGEE. The CDR3 runs to 16 residues. The V end was cut by 0 bases, the J end by 1 base, with 12 bases between. CDR3 loop: CASSVGTRGGTDTQYF. DNA of the CDR3: TGTGCCAGCAGCGTAGGGACCAGGGGCGGCACAGATACGCAGTATTTT.